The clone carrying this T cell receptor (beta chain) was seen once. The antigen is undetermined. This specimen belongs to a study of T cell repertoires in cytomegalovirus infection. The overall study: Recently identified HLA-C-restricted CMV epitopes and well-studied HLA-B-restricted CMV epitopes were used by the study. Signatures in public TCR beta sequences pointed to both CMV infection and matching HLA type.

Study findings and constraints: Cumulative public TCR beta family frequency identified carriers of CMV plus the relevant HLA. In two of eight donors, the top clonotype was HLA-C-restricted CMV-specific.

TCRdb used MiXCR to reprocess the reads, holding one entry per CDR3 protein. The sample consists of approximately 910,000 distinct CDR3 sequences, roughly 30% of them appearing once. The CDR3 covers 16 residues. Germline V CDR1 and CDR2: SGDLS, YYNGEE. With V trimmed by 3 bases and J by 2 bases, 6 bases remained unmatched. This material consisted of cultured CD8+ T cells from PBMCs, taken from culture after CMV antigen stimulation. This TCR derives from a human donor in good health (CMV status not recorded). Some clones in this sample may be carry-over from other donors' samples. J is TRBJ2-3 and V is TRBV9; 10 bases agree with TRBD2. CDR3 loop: CASSAYSGGPTDTQYF. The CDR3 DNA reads TGTGCCAGCAGCGCTTATAGCGGGGGGCCCACAGATACGCAGTATTTT.